The 31 T cell receptor beta chains below were found in one sample sequenced in a study of T cells in localized non-small cell lung cancer. Profiled with immunoSEQ multiplex PCR; TCRdb holds only in-frame clones, not every one. The sample carries 3,500 to 4,500 clones, over 25% recorded once. The starting material was lung tumor tissue, obtained before any cancer treatment. The receptors derive from a man aged 40-75 years with stage II lung adenocarcinoma.

The sample holds a few counts of this clone. This chain joins TRBV5-1 and TRBJ2-1; D possibly matches TRBD1 or TRBD2 (5 bases each). The CDR3 is made up of 16 amino acids. V lost 1 base, J lost 9 bases, and 20 bases lay in between. From germline, CDR1 is SGHRS and CDR2 YFSETQ. CDR3 coding DNA: TGCGCCAGCAGCTTGCGTGGGACCTGGAGCGAGGGTGAGCAGTTCTTC. It yields the protein CASSLRGTWSEGEQFF.

This clone qualifies as medium-sized (0.01 to 0.1%). This chain joins TRBV6-8 and TRBJ1-1; 7 positions agree with TRBD1. The CDR3 runs 15 residues. Germline V lookup: CDR1 MNHGY, CDR2 SAAAGT. The V gene end was trimmed by 5 bases and the J gene end by 11 bases; junction bases not matched to a gene: 17. CDR3 in amino acids: CASSTFDRVGLSAFF. CDR3 DNA: TGTGCCAGCAGTACTTTTGACAGGGTTGGTTTATCGGCTTTCTTT.

This rearrangement joins TRBV10-2 to TRBJ1-5, with a weak D call TRBD1 (5 bases). This CDR3 has 12 amino acids. The ends were cut back, 7 bases at V and 5 bases at J, with 9 bases in the middle. Germline loops: CDR1 WSHSY, CDR2 SAAADI. Written as DNA, the CDR3 is TGCGCCAGCAAGGGAGGGGATCAGCCCCAGCATTTT. Amino acid sequence: CASKGGDQPQHF.

This chain uses TRBV27 with TRBJ1-2; a weak D match, TRBD1 (5 bases). V was clipped by 3 bases and J by 1 base, with 9 bases between them. The V gene's germline CDR1 is MNHEY and CDR2 SMNVEV (reference sequence). The CDR3 totals 14 residues. The CDR3 sequence: CASSFAGGNYGYTF. As DNA, the CDR3 is TGTGCCAGCAGTTTCGCGGGGGGTAACTATGGCTACACCTTC.

This chain joins TRBV5-1 and TRBJ1-1, with 8 bases identical to TRBD1. The V segment lost 2 bases and the J segment 5 bases; nucleotides outside the gene matches: 17. The CDR3 consists of 18 residues. Germline V CDR1 and CDR2: SGHRS, YFSETQ. The CDR3 DNA is TGCGCCAGCAGCTTAGGTAGTTTCGGCAGGGGGCGCGGGACTGAAGCTTTCTTT. Translated, it gives CASSLGSFGRGRGTEAFF.

This clone came up a few times. The same CDR3 is also encoded by other DNA sequences in this sample. The chain has TRBV15 and TRBJ1-4; tentatively, D is TRBD1 (5 bases). The CDR3 contains 14 residues. V was clipped by 0 bases and J by 8 bases, with 10 bases between them. CDR1 is LNHNV and CDR2 is YYDKDF in the germline V gene (reference sequence). This CDR3 is CATSRDSGGEKLFF. The CDR3 DNA reads as TGTGCCACCAGCAGAGACTCTGGGGGGGAAAAACTGTTTTTT.

Only a few counts were recorded for this clone. V gene TRBV11-3 combines with J gene TRBJ1-2; D may be TRBD1 (6 bases). The germline CDR1 and CDR2 sequences are SGHNT and YENEEA. V was pared by 2 bases and J by 1 base, with 11 bases between. The CDR3 extends over 15 amino acids. The CDR3 DNA reads as TGTGCCAGCAGCTTACCGAGGACAGTTAACTATGGCTACACCTTC. Encoded protein: CASSLPRTVNYGYTF.

The chain couples TRBV6-8 to TRBJ2-2; possibly TRBD2 for D (5 bases). The CDR3 sequence is 15 residues long. With 6 bases removed from V and 1 base from J, the gap between germline ends came to 12 bases. The germline CDR1 and CDR2 sequences are MNHGY and SAAAGT. CDR3 nucleotide sequence: TGTGCCAGCAGAACCGGACTTCTGAACACCGGGGAGCTGTTTTTT. It specifies CASRTGLLNTGELFF.

This chain joins TRBV11-3 and TRBJ2-1; TRBD2 might be the D (6 bases). This CDR3 has 15 amino acids. Germline lookup yields CDR1 SGHNT and CDR2 YENEEA. The ends were cut back, 7 bases at V and 4 bases at J, with 17 bases in the middle. The CDR3 here is CASTPFGGSYNEQFF. The CDR3 DNA reads TGTGCCAGCACCCCTTTTGGGGGGTCTTACAATGAGCAGTTCTTC.

The genes are TRBV5-1 and TRBJ1-6, with a possible D match to TRBD1 (6 bases). V was trimmed by 3 bases and J by 7 bases, leaving 14 bases between them. The CDR3 contains 15 residues. CDR1 SGHRS and CDR2 YFSETQ come from the germline V gene. The DNA of the CDR3 is TGCGCCAGCAGCTCCGACGGACAGACCAATTCACCCCTCCACTTT. Protein sequence: CASSSDGQTNSPLHF.

Judged by abundance, this clone is medium-sized. The genes are TRBV6-8 and TRBJ2-2; the D is unclear. The germline V gene has CDR1 MNHGY and CDR2 SAAAGT. The CDR3 has 12 amino acids. V lost 6 bases and J 6 bases, leaving 8 bases between the germline ends. In DNA, the CDR3 is TGTGCCAGCAGACCCCAGTCCGGGGAGCTGTTTTTT. It encodes CASRPQSGELFF.

This chain uses TRBV18 with TRBJ2-6; D may be TRBD1 or TRBD2 (6 bases each). Germline V gene sequence: CDR1 KGHSH, CDR2 LQKENI. The CDR3 spans 19 residues. Trimming pared 5 bases from V and 0 bases from J, leaving 20 bases between. Here the CDR3 reads CASSFVSPGGSSGANVLTF. DNA for the CDR3: TGTGCCAGCTCATTCGTCTCCCCCGGGGGCAGCTCTGGGGCCAACGTCCTGACTTTC. Complete variable domain (other parts from reference TRBV18 and TRBJ2-6): NAGVMQNPRHLVRRRGQEARLRCSPMKGHSHVYWYRQLPEEGLKFMVYLQKENIIDESGMPKERFSAEFPKEGPSILRIQQVVRGDSAAYFCASSFVSPGGSSGANVLTFGAGSRLTVL.

V gene TRBV19 combines with J gene TRBJ1-1; D is unclear. With 7 bases removed from V and 5 bases from J, the gap between germline ends came to 17 bases. The germline V gene has CDR1 LNHDA and CDR2 SQIVND (reference sequence). The CDR3 spans 14 residues. Here the CDR3 reads CASTPGGFATEAFF. The CDR3 nucleotides read TGTGCCAGTACCCCGGGCGGGTTCGCGACTGAAGCTTTCTTT.

The chain employs TRBV9 and TRBJ1-2, with TRBD1 identical over 7 bases. Losses at the gene ends were 4 bases for V and 8 bases for J; bases not matched to a gene: 14. The CDR3 is made up of 15 amino acids. The V gene's germline CDR1 is SGDLS and CDR2 YYNGEE. CDR3 loop: CASSPRGTVGRGYTF. The CDR3 DNA sequence: TGTGCCAGCAGCCCCCGGGGGACAGTTGGCCGCGGCTACACCTTC. The full variable domain, in which reference TRBV9 and TRBJ1-2 provide the parts outside the CDR3, is DSGVTQTPKHLITATGQRVTLRCSPRSGDLSVYWYQQSLDQGLQFLIQYYNGEERAKGNILERFSAQQFPDLHSELNLSSLELGDSALYFCASSPRGTVGRGYTFGSGTRLTVV.

A single count supports this clone. Different DNA sequences within this sample yield the same CDR3. This chain connects TRBV5-1 to TRBJ1-4; 9 bases are a match to TRBD1. Per the germline V gene, CDR1 is SGHRS and CDR2 is YFSETQ. CDR3 length: 14 residues. V lost 3 bases, J lost 7 bases, and 4 bases stayed unmatched. CDR3 bases: TGCGCCAGCAGCTCGACAGGGGGGTCTGAAAAACTGTTTTTT. Its translation is CASSSTGGSEKLFF.

Only a few counts were recorded for this clone. The chain joins TRBV9 to TRBJ1-2; 7 bases map to TRBD1. Germline loops: CDR1 SGDLS, CDR2 YYNGEE. V was clipped by 4 bases and J by 5 bases; unmatched bases: 8. This CDR3 is built from 14 residues. In DNA form, the CDR3 reads TGTGCCAGCAGCTCGGCACCGGGACAGTATGGCTACACCTTC. As protein: CASSSAPGQYGYTF.

The chain has TRBV29-1 and TRBJ1-1; 12 bases are a match to TRBD1. This CDR3 spans 14 amino acids. Per germline, CDR1 SQVTM and CDR2 ANQGSEA. V shed 8 bases and J 8 bases; nucleotides not matched to a gene: 12. The CDR3: CSIPGQGAGVEAFF. As DNA, the CDR3 is TGCAGCATACCGGGACAGGGGGCGGGCGTAGAAGCTTTCTTT.

This clone was seen only a few times. The chain carries TRBV11-3 and TRBJ1-2; TRBD1 matches 9 bases. The CDR3 loop spans 17 amino acids. Germline CDR1 and CDR2: SGHNT and YENEEA. Germline trimming cut 7 bases from V and 0 bases from J; bases unmatched to any gene: 12. The CDR3 protein is CASIVTGGVSPNYGYTF. Here the CDR3 DNA reads TGTGCCAGCATCGTTACAGGGGGCGTGTCCCCTAACTATGGCTACACCTTC.

V is TRBV11-3 and J is TRBJ1-5; no clear D gene. This CDR3 has 14 residues. V was shortened by 5 bases and J by 0 bases, with 8 bases between the two germline ends. Germline V gene lookup returns CDR1 SGHNT and CDR2 YENEEA. The CDR3 here is CASSRKYSNQPQHF. DNA of the CDR3: TGTGCCAGCAGCCGAAAGTATAGCAATCAGCCCCAGCATTTT.

V is TRBV9 and J is TRBJ2-7; 9 bases agree with TRBD1. The CDR3 covers 13 residues. With V trimmed by 6 bases and J by 4 bases, 5 bases remained unmatched. Germline V lookup: CDR1 SGDLS, CDR2 YYNGEE. CDR3 bases: TGTGCCAGCAAGAACAGGGGGCTGTACGAGCAGTACTTC. Amino acids: CASKNRGLYEQYF.

The chain employs TRBV10-2 and TRBJ2-5; D is perhaps TRBD2 (5 bases). Germline V CDR1 and CDR2: WSHSY, SAAADI. This CDR3 spans 13 amino acids. V dropped 3 bases and J dropped 5 bases, with 10 bases sitting between them. The CDR3 region is CASSDGVTETQYF. The CDR3 DNA reads TGCGCCAGCAGTGACGGGGTGACGGAGACCCAGTACTTC.

The chain links TRBV28 to TRBJ1-5; the D is unclear. Germline loops: CDR1 MDHEN, CDR2 SYDVKM. V gave up 6 bases and J gave up 4 bases, with 7 bases separating them. The CDR3 runs 12 residues. The CDR3 is CASSPLNQPQHF. CDR3 nucleotide sequence: TGTGCCAGCAGCCCCCTTAATCAGCCCCAGCATTTT.

V and J are TRBV29-1 and TRBJ2-1; 13 bases fit TRBD2. The V gene end was trimmed by 7 bases and the J gene end by 2 bases; junction bases not matched to a gene: 2. The CDR3 loop spans 14 amino acids. Germline loops: CDR1 SQVTM, CDR2 ANQGSEA. The CDR3 sequence: CSGGLAGPYNEQFF. CDR3 nucleotides: TGCAGCGGGGGACTAGCGGGACCCTACAATGAGCAGTTCTTC.

In this sample, this clone is medium-sized. The chain combines TRBV9 with TRBJ2-3; possible D gene TRBD1, 6 bases. Germline loops: CDR1 SGDLS, CDR2 YYNGEE. The V end was cut by 0 bases, the J end by 11 bases, with 16 bases between. The CDR3 extends over 14 amino acids. The CDR3 nucleotides read TGTGCCAGCAGCGTAGGGATTGAGACAGGACAGCAGTATTTT. Translation gives CASSVGIETGQQYF.

This clone was seen a handful of times. The chain links TRBV2 to TRBJ1-1; D ambiguous. V dropped 6 bases and J dropped 1 base, with 15 bases sitting between them. Germline CDR1 reads SNHLY; CDR2 reads FYNNEI. This CDR3 spans 15 amino acids. CDR3 region: CASRDFQRENTEAFF. CDR3 sequence (DNA): TGTGCCAGCAGGGATTTTCAGCGGGAGAACACTGAAGCTTTCTTT.

This clone turned up a few times. The V call is TRBV18, the J call TRBJ1-3, with TRBD1 as a possible D gene (6 bases). Germline values: CDR1 KGHSH, CDR2 LQKENI. Deletions cut 2 bases from V and 4 bases from J, with 18 bases between. The CDR3 is made up of 17 amino acids. CDR3 sequence (DNA): TGTGCCAGCTCACCAAGACAGGTTTTTTCATCCGGAAACACCATATATTTT. Translating it yields CASSPRQVFSSGNTIYF.

This clone came up many times. The chain recombines TRBV6-8 with TRBJ1-5; D may be TRBD1 (6 bases). Trimming pared 7 bases from V and 6 bases from J, leaving 16 bases between. Germline CDR1 is MNHGY and CDR2 is SAAAGT. CDR3 length: 14 amino acids. CDR3 region: CASTLGAGVQPQHF. The CDR3 nucleotides read TGTGCCAGCACCCTGGGGGCGGGGGTTCAGCCCCAGCATTTT.

On this clone itself: At one of its ends the junction is not consistent with the germline gene, which may arise from a read error. The genes are TRBV6-1 and TRBJ1-4; unclear D gene. The germline CDR1 and CDR2 sequences are MNHNS and SASEGT. The CDR3 contains 15 residues. The CDR3 sequence is CAISEGGETNEKLFF. CDR3 sequence (DNA): TGTGCCATCAGTGAAGGCGGAGAAACTAATGAAAAACTGTTTTTT.

The chain has TRBV18 and TRBJ1-6; D is possibly TRBD1 (6 bases). Per germline, CDR1 KGHSH and CDR2 LQKENI. The CDR3 consists of 17 residues. Trimming took off 5 bases at V and 2 bases at J, with 16 bases between the two ends. The CDR3: CASSNDRPATYNSPLHF. CDR3 bases: TGTGCCAGCTCAAACGACAGGCCCGCGACCTATAATTCACCCCTCCACTTT.

The chain uses TRBV5-1 and TRBJ1-1; tentatively, D is TRBD1 (5 bases). The CDR3 has 15 residues. Germline CDR1 SGHRS, CDR2 YFSETQ. V was trimmed by 0 bases and J by 3 bases, leaving 12 bases between them. The CDR3 loop reads CASSLVWDGDTEAFF. CDR3 nucleotide sequence: TGCGCCAGCAGCTTGGTCTGGGACGGGGACACTGAAGCTTTCTTT.

The chain recombines TRBV10-2 with TRBJ1-2, with D unresolved. The germline V gene encodes CDR1 WSHSY and CDR2 SAAADI. CDR3 size: 13 residues. V gave up 4 bases and J gave up 4 bases, with 10 bases separating them. In DNA form, the CDR3 reads TGCGCCAGCAGTGCCAACAGCCTCTATGGCTACACCTTC. Translation gives CASSANSLYGYTF.